The sequence of this T cell receptor beta chain was determined in a study of OX40 agonist ivuxolimab in advanced cancers. The repertoire was sequenced with immunoSEQ multiplex PCR; TCRdb's copy has only in-frame clones and lacks some. The sample lists 20,000 to 25,000 clones, over 80% seen once, with 20% in the top ten. Patients with a history of autoimmune disease or on systemic immunosuppression were excluded. Source: CD4+ or CD8+ T cells sorted from blood, taken in a trial of the OX40 agonist ivuxolimab. This receptor was obtained from an adult with an advanced solid tumor such as melanoma, head and neck, liver or kidney cancer.

The CDR3 reads CASSGAGTGRASYEQYF. The CDR3 nucleotides read TGTGCCAGCAGCGGGGCCGGGACAGGGAGGGCTTCCTACGAGCAGTACTTC. The chain employs TRBV13 and TRBJ2-7, with 9 bases lining up with TRBD1. After removal of 5 bases from V and 1 base from J, the junction contained 12 bases not matched to a gene. Germline loops: CDR1 PRHDT, CDR2 FYEKMQ (reference sequence). This CDR3 is 17 amino acids long.